The next 20 T cell receptor beta chains were all read from a single sample in a study of blood T cells in healthy people across ages. It was with a sample-barcoded 5' primer and a J-beta primer mix that a second PCR of roughly 6 to 12 cycles was run. TCRdb ran MiXCR on the 5' RACE reads and lists one entry per CDR3 protein. The sample lists 890,000 or so distinct CDR3 sequences, around 62% occurring once. The sequencing input was blood. The receptors originated from a man aged 25-45 years in good health.

This clonotype was seen a single time. Written as DNA, the CDR3 is TGTGCCAGCAGCCAAAGTATGGCCACCGCAGATACGCAGTATTTT. Amino acids: CASSQSMATADTQYF. This chain links TRBV4-2 with TRBJ2-3; D not certain. The CDR3 is made up of 15 amino acids. Germline V CDR1 and CDR2: LGHNA, YNFKEQ. With 2 bases removed from V and 4 bases from J, the gap between germline ends came to 13 bases.

This clonotype has a handful of counts. V gene TRBV29-1 combines with J gene TRBJ2-1; 9 nucleotides line up with TRBD1. Germline trimming cut 7 bases from V and 8 bases from J; bases unmatched to any gene: 15. The CDR3 has 15 amino acids. Germline V gene sequence: CDR1 SQVTM, CDR2 ANQGSEA. The CDR3 bases are TGCAGCGCCGCCCCTGGGACAGGGCTAGGAGATGAGCAGTTCTTC. This translates into CSAAPGTGLGDEQFF.

CDR3 nucleotide sequence: TGCAGCGTTGAAGTGAAGGCAGGGGACCTCAGCTACGGCTACACCTTC. As protein: CSVEVKAGDLSYGYTF. The chain has TRBV29-1 and TRBJ1-2; D perhaps matches TRBD1 (6 bases). This CDR3 has 16 residues. V shed 1 base and J shed 8 bases, with 23 bases lying between them. The germline V gene has CDR1 SQVTM and CDR2 ANQGSEA. Using reference TRBV29-1 and TRBJ1-2 for the parts outside the CDR3, the full variable domain is SAVISQKPSRDICQRGTSLTIQCQVDSQVTMMFWYRQQPGQSLTLIATANQGSEATYESGFVIDKFPISRPNLTFSTLTVSNMSPEDSSIYLCSVEVKAGDLSYGYTFGSGTRLTVV.

This chain connects TRBV19 to TRBJ2-1; 7 nucleotides line up with TRBD2. The CDR3 contains 14 residues. V was pared by 11 bases and J by 2 bases, with 9 bases of the junction left unmatched. From germline, CDR1 is LNHDA and CDR2 SQIVND (reference sequence). The CDR3 reads CASRGRVTYNEQFF. CDR3 in DNA: TGTGCCTCACGGGGGAGGGTAACCTACAATGAGCAGTTCTTC.

The chain couples TRBV9 to TRBJ2-1; 10 nucleotides match TRBD2. With 5 bases clipped from V and 3 bases from J, the junction kept 5 bases outside the gene matches. Per the germline V gene, CDR1 is SGDLS and CDR2 is YYNGEE. This CDR3 is built from 15 residues. In DNA, the CDR3 is TGTGCCAGCAGTCTAGCGGGGGCCTACTACAATGAGCAGTTCTTC. It specifies CASSLAGAYYNEQFF.

The rearrangement links TRBV4-3 to TRBJ2-5; D is undetermined. Trimming took 3 bases from V and 0 from J, leaving 17 bases between them. Germline V gene data show CDR1 as LGHNA and CDR2 as YSLEER. The CDR3 loop spans 17 amino acids. The CDR3, as DNA: TGCGCCAGCAGCCAGGTACTTGCAGAAGGCTACCAAGAGACCCAGTACTTC. Protein sequence: CASSQVLAEGYQETQYF.

The rearrangement links TRBV7-2 to TRBJ1-5; D is undetermined. V lost 3 bases to trimming and J lost 4 bases, with 7 bases between them. This CDR3 comprises 13 residues. Germline V gene sequence: CDR1 SGHTA, CDR2 FQGNSA. The CDR3 here is CTSSFGGNQPQHF. CDR3 coding DNA: TGTACCAGCAGCTTTGGCGGGAATCAGCCCCAGCATTTT.

This clonotype has more than one count but fewer than ten. The J gene is TRBJ2-3, the V gene TRBV7-3; D gene uncertain. Germline loops: CDR1 SGHTA, CDR2 FQGTGA. Deletions cut 5 bases from V and 0 bases from J, with 15 bases between. This CDR3 comprises 16 residues. CDR3 sequence (DNA): TGTGCCAGCAGCCAAGGACGGAGTTCTAGCACAGATACGCAGTATTTT. It yields the protein CASSQGRSSSTDTQYF.

V and J are TRBV6-2 or TRBV6-3 and TRBJ1-1; D is ambiguous. V lost 6 bases to trimming and J lost 1 base, with 9 bases between them. The CDR3 runs 13 residues. The V gene's germline CDR1 is MNHEY and CDR2 SVGEGT. CDR3 sequence reads: CASSQDWNTEAFF. The CDR3 bases are TGTGCCAGCAGCCAGGACTGGAACACTGAAGCTTTCTTT.

The CDR3 protein is CASSYGDNQPQHF. As DNA, the CDR3 is TGTGCCAGCAGTTACGGGGACAACCAGCCCCAGCATTTT. This chain uses TRBV6-6 with TRBJ1-5; D is perhaps TRBD1 (6 bases). The germline V and J ends were trimmed by 2 bases and 7 bases, with 9 bases remaining between them. Germline CDR1 MNHNY, CDR2 SVGAGI (reference sequence). This CDR3 spans 13 amino acids.

The V and J genes are TRBV5-1 and TRBJ2-2; D remains ambiguous. V lost 0 bases, J lost 5 bases, and 11 bases lay in between. The CDR3 sequence is 15 residues long. Germline V gives CDR1 SGHRS, CDR2 YFSETQ. CDR3 region: CASSLAGQTTGELFF. The CDR3 DNA sequence: TGCGCCAGCAGCTTGGCCGGTCAGACGACCGGGGAGCTGTTTTTT.

This chain uses TRBV25-1 with TRBJ2-7; D perhaps matches TRBD1 (5 bases). With 4 bases removed from V and 0 bases from J, the gap between germline ends came to 13 bases. The CDR3 extends over 15 amino acids. The germline CDR1 and CDR2 sequences are MGHDK and SYGVNS. The CDR3 region is CASSGEQESSYEQYF. CDR3 coding DNA: TGTGCCAGCAGTGGCGAACAGGAATCCTCCTACGAGCAGTACTTC.

V and J are TRBV3-1 and TRBJ1-2; D is undetermined. The CDR3 extends over 15 amino acids. Germline loops: CDR1 LGHDT, CDR2 YNNKEL (reference sequence). The ends were cut back, 4 bases at V and 2 bases at J, with 14 bases in the middle. The CDR3 is CASSLTANLNYGYTF. In nucleotides, the CDR3 is TGTGCCAGCAGCCTAACAGCAAATCTCAACTATGGCTACACCTTC.

V gene TRBV7-9 combines with J gene TRBJ1-2; tentative D call: TRBD1 (5 bases). Trimming removed 5 bases at V and 2 bases at J, with 15 bases between. Germline V gene sequence: CDR1 SEHNR, CDR2 FQNEAQ (reference sequence). There are 15 residues in the CDR3. The DNA for the CDR3 is TGTGCCAGCAGCAAAGGGACGGCCCTCAACTATGGCTACACCTTC. This sequence encodes CASSKGTALNYGYTF.

The chain recombines TRBV7-9 with TRBJ2-1; 7 positions match TRBD1. CDR1 and CDR2 (germline): SEHNR, FQNEAQ (reference sequence). This CDR3 is built from 15 residues. The ends lost 2 bases at V and 9 bases at J; junction bases unmatched: 10. CDR3 in amino acids: CASSLRRAGGPEQFF. The CDR3 DNA sequence: TGTGCCAGCAGCTTAAGGCGTGCAGGGGGTCCTGAGCAGTTCTTC.

A few counts support this clonotype. The chain links TRBV27 to TRBJ2-1, with TRBD1 matching 8 bases. CDR3 length: 15 residues. CDR1 MNHEY and CDR2 SMNVEV come from the germline V gene (reference sequence). J lost 5 bases, V lost 5 bases, and 8 bases had no gene match. The CDR3 loop reads CASSPWTGPHNEQFF. The CDR3 DNA follows: TGTGCCAGCAGTCCATGGACAGGGCCCCACAATGAGCAGTTCTTC.

The chain has TRBV5-6 and TRBJ2-5; D unresolved. Trimming pared 3 bases from V and 4 bases from J, leaving 10 bases between. The CDR3 covers 13 residues. Germline V gives CDR1 SGHDT, CDR2 YYEEEE. As DNA, the CDR3 is TGTGCCAGCAGCTGGGAAGAACGAGAGACCCAGTACTTC. It is translated as CASSWEERETQYF.

The rearrangement links TRBV20-1 to TRBJ2-5; a possible D gene is TRBD2 (5 bases). The J call may be in error: the DNA end matches TRBJ2-7 better. Germline CDR1 reads DFQATT; CDR2 reads SNEGSKA (reference sequence). The CDR3 spans 13 residues. As DNA, the CDR3 is TGCAGTGCCGAAGGTGGGAGAGGTTACGAGCAGTACTTC. It is translated as CSAEGGRGYEQYF.

The V and J genes are TRBV20-1 and TRBJ2-3; TRBD1 aligns across 8 bases. The V gene's germline CDR1 is DFQATT and CDR2 SNEGSKA (reference sequence). This CDR3 contains 16 residues. The ends lost 5 bases at V and 6 bases at J; junction bases unmatched: 16. Here the CDR3 reads CSARGAPRGRSDTQYF. The CDR3 nucleotides read TGCAGTGCTCGAGGGGCGCCCAGGGGGCGATCGGATACGCAGTATTTT.

The DNA for the CDR3 is TGTGCCAGCAGCACGCACGGACAGGGGAATGAGCAGTTCTTC. Translating it yields CASSTHGQGNEQFF. The V and J genes are TRBV7-9 and TRBJ2-1, with 9 bases aligning to TRBD1. The CDR3 covers 14 residues. Germline V gene data show CDR1 as SEHNR and CDR2 as FQNEAQ (reference sequence). Trimming cost V 5 bases and J 7 bases; bases outside gene matches: 6.